What follows is one T cell receptor (beta chain) and its context. What antigen it recognizes has not been identified. No base qualities exist here, and no much larger clone lies one base off it. Trimming leaves V shorter by 0 bases and J shorter by 5 bases, with the junction holding 10 bases beyond the gene matches. Including cysteine and phenylalanine, the CDR3 has 16 amino acids. The kept DNA is CDR3 alone, 48 bases in frame from the first base. CDR1 and CDR2 are drawn from the germline V gene: SGHDT, YYEEEE. This sample is drawn from a study of blood T cell repertoires in COVID-19 (dated by TCRdb to 2018 to 2020). Notes on the research overall: The collaborator samples originated in the United States, Italy and Spain and spanned the acute and convalescent phases of COVID-19. Nearly every sample came with metadata listing a de-identified subject ID, COVID-19 status, age in years and sex. The repertoires were released in a freely available public database meant as a resource for research on the immune response to SARS-CoV-2. HLA class I and class II types, where available, came from metadata supplied by the sample provider rather than from assay-based typing. Samples came from the ongoing ImmuneRACE study (first 160 participants) plus 1,254 subjects from 6 global collaborators. The prospective study material was composed of cDNA or gDNA derived from T cells, B-cell-depleted T cells, or PBMCs. Deeply sampled blood TCRbeta repertoires from subjects exposed to, actively infected with, or recovered from COVID-19 were included in the dataset.

TCRbeta CDR3 regions were amplified from genomic DNA by means of the immunoSEQ Assay, a bias-controlled multiplex PCR. The authors' pipeline ran thus. Within the assay, amplification of reference gene primers was used to estimate how many nucleated cells each sample contained. To quantify the absolute abundance of each unique TCRbeta CDR3 rearrangement, sequence reads were collapsed and filtered. For each sample, productive Simpson clonality was calculated by taking the square root of Simpson's diversity index across productive rearrangements. TCRdb mirrors the immuneACCESS table, restricted to in-frame sequences. Some clones are absent from its copies; in checked studies, under half trace to an unresolved V gene, and the reason for the others is unknown. That table is the source of V, J and clone size, and D and trimming were worked out from the DNA. Here the sample has roughly 40,000 clones; around 82% occur a single time. Around 27% of the sample is in the top ten clones.

The collaborating institutions used their own protocols to collect whole blood in K2EDTA tubes. Collaborator samples were shipped for TCRbeta analysis as frozen whole blood, isolated PBMCs, or DNA extracted from either sample type. Broader findings and caveats from the paper: The amount of clinical and demographic metadata varied by source and participant and was provided uncurated.

This TCR came from a man older than 75 with acute or convalescent COVID-19. The source material was peripheral blood. The sequence joins TRBV5-6 to TRBJ2-5; TRBD1 agrees with 7 junctional bases. The DNA is TGTGCCAGCAGCTTGGGGGGACAGCCCTTCGGGGAGACCCAGTACTTC. The translation is CASSLGGQPFGETQYF.